This T cell receptor (beta chain) was recovered during a study of CD8 T cells in Susac syndrome. A word on this clonotype: Antigen: not known.

Sequencing of TCR beta was performed on blood CD8+ T cells and on blood CD4+ T cells. Negative isolation yielded the CD8+ and CD4+ T cells, while FACS enriched the TEMRA cells. Study-wide findings and caveats: As the study acknowledged, the number of individuals in its TCR sequencing and HLA analysis was relatively small.

The germline V gene encodes CDR1 SEHNR and CDR2 FQNEAQ (reference sequence). With 4 bases removed from V and 5 bases from J, the gap between germline ends came to 11 bases. The CDR3 has 13 residues. Random hexamers served to reverse transcribe roughly 0.45 to 1 ug RNA. The immunoSEQ assay covered 54 Vbeta and 13 Jbeta segments for CDR3. TCRdb re-derived calls from the immunoSEQ multiplex PCR reads in MiXCR, one entry per CDR3 protein. The sample contains 120,000 or so distinct CDR3 sequences, around 94% of which appear only once. This rearrangement joins TRBV7-9 to TRBJ1-1, with D tentatively TRBD1 (6 bases). Sequencing input: CD4+ T cells from PBMCs. The TCR comes from a human donor in good health. In nucleotides, the CDR3 is TGTGCCAGCAGCTGGGAGGGGGGGACTGAAGCTTTCTTT. This encodes CASSWEGGTEAFF.